The 17 T cell receptor beta chains listed next were all sequenced from one sample in a study of technical replicates of blood from several donors. Some clones are missing from TCRdb's copy, which holds only in-frame ones; the method was immunoSEQ multiplex PCR. The data hold 30,000 to 40,000 clones, with about 92% observed a single time. The sample comprised PBMCs. The receptors derive from a human donor in good health. Some clones in this sample may be carry-over from other donors' samples.

V is TRBV4-2 and J is TRBJ2-2; possibly TRBD2 for D (6 bases). Per germline, CDR1 LGHNA and CDR2 YNFKEQ. V was shortened by 4 bases and J by 7 bases, with 13 bases between the two germline ends. The CDR3 covers 14 residues. This chain's CDR3 is CASSPSAGNGELFF. The CDR3 bases are TGTGCCAGCAGCCCCAGCGCGGGGAACGGGGAGCTGTTTTTT.

The chain joins TRBV5-1 to TRBJ2-7, with 8 bases fitting TRBD1. Germline V gives CDR1 SGHRS, CDR2 YFSETQ. The CDR3 has 14 amino acids. Trimming at V came to 6 bases and at J to 7 bases, leaving 12 bases not matched to a gene. The CDR3 loop reads CASTMTGALGEQYF. CDR3 bases: TGCGCCAGCACCATGACAGGGGCCTTGGGGGAGCAGTACTTC.

This chain links TRBV30 with TRBJ2-1, with D possibly being TRBD2 (6 bases). V was trimmed by 1 base and J by 0 bases, leaving 13 bases between them. Germline V gene sequence: CDR1 GTSNPN, CDR2 SVGIG (reference sequence). This CDR3 has 16 residues. The CDR3 region has the DNA TGTGCCTGGAGTGCCTCGGGACTCAGCTCCTACAATGAGCAGTTCTTC. This gives the protein CAWSASGLSSYNEQFF. The entire variable domain, with the rest obtained from reference TRBV30 and TRBJ2-1, is as follows: SQTIHQWPATLVQPVGSPLSLECTVEGTSNPNLYWYRQAAGRGLQLLFYSVGIGQISSEVPQNLSASRPQDRQFILSSKKLLLSDSGFYLCAWSASGLSSYNEQFFGPGTRLTVL.

The rearrangement links TRBV21-1 to TRBJ2-7; TRBD1, the table's D call, lacks a check against the DNA. TRBV21-1 is a pseudogene locus. The CDR3 length is 15 residues. CDR3 amino acids: CASSNDTNPPYEQYF. DNA of the CDR3: TGTGCCAGCAGCAATGACACCAACCCCCCCTACGAGCAGTACTTC.

The chain combines TRBV7-7 with TRBJ2-2, with D possibly being TRBD2 (5 bases). CDR1 and CDR2 (germline): SSHAT, FNYEAQ (reference sequence). V shed 5 bases and J shed 8 bases, with 21 bases lying between them. This CDR3 spans 16 amino acids. The CDR3 region is CASSPSYGSRGGELFF. CDR3 sequence (DNA): TGTGCCAGCAGCCCCTCTTATGGGTCTAGAGGGGGGGAGCTGTTTTTT.

This chain uses TRBV4-1 with TRBJ1-3; tentatively, D is TRBD1 (5 bases). The V end lost 1 base, the J end lost 0 bases, and 10 bases lay between the germline ends. CDR1 and CDR2 (germline): MGHRA, YSYEKL. The CDR3 loop spans 16 amino acids. The CDR3 nucleotides read TGCGCCAGCAGCCAAGTGATCGGGGGCTCTGGAAACACCATATATTTT. As protein: CASSQVIGGSGNTIYF.

The chain uses TRBV6-6 and TRBJ2-7, with D possibly TRBD2 on 6 matching bases. Trimming took 9 bases from V and 6 from J, leaving 21 bases between them. The CDR3 is 14 residues long. Germline lookup yields CDR1 MNHNY and CDR2 SVGAGI (reference sequence). CDR3 nucleotide sequence: TGTGCCAGTTCCTCTGGGGACTGGTTAATCGAGCAGTACTTC. It is translated as CASSSGDWLIEQYF.

The genes are TRBV5-1 and TRBJ2-2; 9 bases match TRBD1. This CDR3 spans 15 amino acids. The ends lost 4 bases at V and 3 bases at J; junction bases unmatched: 4. Germline CDR1 reads SGHRS; CDR2 reads YFSETQ. CDR3 nucleotide sequence: TGCGCCAGCAGCATGCGGACAGGGGACACCGGGGAGCTGTTTTTT. Protein sequence: CASSMRTGDTGELFF.

This clone was observed once. This chain uses TRBV11-2 with TRBJ1-6, with 9 positions matching TRBD1. CDR1 is SGHAT, CDR2 FQNNGV, per germline. Trimming cost V 5 bases and J 1 base; bases outside gene matches: 9. The CDR3 totals 18 residues. This CDR3 reads CASSIPTGGRSYNSPLHF. CDR3 nucleotides: TGTGCCAGCAGCATCCCGACAGGGGGAAGATCCTATAATTCACCCCTCCACTTT.

V usage is TRBV6-1 and J usage is TRBJ1-3, with a tentative D call TRBD1 (5 bases). CDR1 is MNHNS, CDR2 SASEGT, per germline. The V end was cut by 1 base, the J end by 1 base, with 8 bases between. The CDR3 sequence is 15 residues long. In DNA form, the CDR3 reads TGTGCCAGCAGTGAAGGACAGCGTTCTGGAAACACCATATATTTT. Amino acids: CASSEGQRSGNTIYF.

V and J are TRBV9 and TRBJ2-1, with TRBD2 matching over 12 bases. After removal of 0 bases from V and 10 bases from J, the junction contained 8 bases not matched to a gene. CDR1 is SGDLS and CDR2 is YYNGEE in the germline V gene. This CDR3 is 16 amino acids long. In DNA form, the CDR3 reads TGTGCCAGCAGCGTAGCGGTGGCTAGCGGGGGGGACGAGCAGTTCTTC. Its translation: CASSVAVASGGDEQFF.

This chain uses TRBV5-4 with TRBJ1-6; 9 positions match TRBD1. CDR3 length: 15 amino acids. From germline, CDR1 is SGHNT and CDR2 YYREEE (reference sequence). Unmatched junction bases numbered 6, after V lost 4 bases and J lost 7 bases. Here the CDR3 DNA reads TGTGCCAGCAGCGAGCCGGACAGGGGCAATTCACCCCTCCACTTT. It translates to CASSEPDRGNSPLHF.

The CDR3 is CASSYSGTSNTGELFF. The CDR3 bases are TGTGCCAGCAGTTACTCGGGGACATCGAACACCGGGGAGCTGTTTTTT. The chain recombines TRBV6-5 with TRBJ2-2, with D possibly being TRBD1 (6 bases). The CDR3 extends over 16 amino acids. V was trimmed by 0 bases and J by 0 bases, leaving 8 bases between them. The germline gives CDR1 MNHEY, CDR2 SVGAGI.

V and J are TRBV4-2 and TRBJ2-3, with 8 bases that match TRBD2. Germline CDR1 and CDR2: LGHNA and YNFKEQ. V lost 1 base to trimming and J lost 5 bases; unmatched junction nucleotides: 11. The CDR3 sequence is 17 residues long. CDR3 nucleotide sequence: TGTGCCAGCAGCCAAGTTGTCGGGAGGGGATTGGGAGATACGCAGTATTTT. Amino acids: CASSQVVGRGLGDTQYF.

This clone was found a few times. The chain joins TRBV21-1 to TRBJ1-1. TRBV21-1 is marked as a pseudogene. This CDR3 has 15 residues. The CDR3 nucleotides read TGTGCCAGCAGCAAAGCGCTTCGTCCCCCGAGGAGAGCTTTCTTT. This codes for CASSKALRPPRRAFF.

CDR3 DNA sequence: TGTGCCAGCAGTACCAGGGAGGCTGAAGCTTTCTTT. This encodes CASSTREAEAFF. The chain combines TRBV28 with TRBJ1-1; D may be TRBD1 (5 bases). Deletions cut 5 bases from V and 6 bases from J, with 10 bases between. The CDR3 consists of 12 residues. Germline CDR1 and CDR2: MDHEN and SYDVKM.

The DNA of the CDR3 is TGCAGCGCTGCACAGACAGGGAATAGCTACGAGCAGTACTTC. Residues: CSAAQTGNSYEQYF. The J gene is TRBJ2-7, the V gene TRBV29-1; 7 positions match TRBD1. J lost 3 bases, V lost 7 bases, and 12 bases had no gene match. CDR1 and CDR2 (germline): SQVTM, ANQGSEA. This CDR3 comprises 14 residues.